The clone carrying this T cell receptor (beta chain) was seen just once. Antigen unknown. This sample stems from a study of identical twins. MiXCR, run by TCRdb on the 5' RACE reads, gives a single entry per CDR3 protein. The sample has around 530,000 distinct CDR3 sequences; nearly 15% are singletons. Study-wide points: Models predicted too little out-of-frame TCR alpha sharing in monozygotic twins. While abundant cord blood beta clonotypes carried fewer insertions, memory repertoires showed no such pattern.

Healthy Caucasians provided all donations. These data were likewise used in another study, on yellow fever vaccine responses in identical twins.

The sample taken for sequencing was CD4+ T cells sorted from blood. The sequence was collected from a woman between 18 and 30 years old in good health.

CDR3 sequence: CSARDQPGHYNEQFF. DNA for the CDR3: TGCAGTGCTAGGGATCAACCCGGACACTACAATGAGCAGTTCTTC. The V and J genes are TRBV20-1 and TRBJ2-1, with D perhaps matching TRBD1 (5 bases). CDR1 is DFQATT and CDR2 is SNEGSKA in the germline V gene (reference sequence). This CDR3 has 15 residues. The V gene lost 3 bases and the J gene lost 3 bases, with 15 bases spanning the gap.